This passage covers 26 T cell receptor beta chains from one sample sequenced in a study of blood T cells in healthy people across ages. Together with a sample-barcoded 5' primer, a J-beta primer mix was included in a second PCR lasting roughly 6 to 12 cycles. Each CDR3 protein is one row after TCRdb ran MiXCR on the 5' RACE reads. The table records about 780,000 distinct CDR3 sequences, 20% to 30% of them present only once. The data also belong to a second study, concerning T cells of mothers and their children.

Sequenced: blood. Source of these receptors: a boy aged 5-17 years in good health.

The chain couples TRBV29-1 to TRBJ2-1, with D possibly TRBD2 on 6 matching bases. Germline assignment: CDR1 SQVTM and CDR2 ANQGSEA. The CDR3 runs 12 residues. V was shortened by 4 bases and J by 8 bases, with 12 bases between the two germline ends. Here the CDR3 reads CSVVWGTYEQFF. Written as DNA, the CDR3 is TGCAGCGTTGTGTGGGGGACTTATGAGCAGTTCTTC.

In its sample, this clonotype was seen a few times. The chain is built from TRBV5-6 and TRBJ2-5; 9 bases are a match to TRBD1. The assigned J gene may be wrong: the sequence end matches TRBJ2-7 better. The CDR3 loop spans 14 amino acids. CDR1 is SGHDT and CDR2 is YYEEEE in the germline V gene. The CDR3 region is CASSARQGVNEQYF. The CDR3 DNA is TGTGCCAGCAGCGCCAGACAGGGGGTCAACGAGCAGTACTTC.

This clonotype was picked up a small number of times. The rearrangement uses TRBV28 and TRBJ2-7; D is possibly TRBD2 (5 bases). V shed 6 bases and J shed 1 base, with 10 bases lying between them. Germline CDR1 MDHEN, CDR2 SYDVKM. This CDR3 has 13 amino acids. This CDR3 is CASREGGSYEQYF. The CDR3, as DNA: TGTGCCAGCAGGGAAGGCGGGTCCTACGAGCAGTACTTC.

V gene TRBV23-1 combines with J gene TRBJ2-4; TRBD1 is a possible D gene (6 bases). TRBV23-1 is filed as an ORF, its function uncertain. The CDR3 covers 14 residues. V was pared by 8 bases and J by 7 bases, with 18 bases between. CDR3 sequence: CASPPGDTENIQYF. In nucleotides, the CDR3 is TGCGCCAGCCCCCCCGGGGACACGGAGAACATTCAGTACTTC.

V usage is TRBV3-1 and J usage is TRBJ2-3; D is ambiguous. This CDR3 is 16 amino acids long. The V end lost 4 bases, the J end lost 1 base, and 15 bases lay between the germline ends. Looked up from germline, CDR1 is LGHDT and CDR2 is YNNKEL (reference sequence). CDR3 in DNA: TGTGCCAGCAGCCCCCCTAGTTTTTGGGGCACAGATACGCAGTATTTT. It encodes CASSPPSFWGTDTQYF.

This rearrangement joins TRBV20-1 to TRBJ2-1; TRBD2 matches at 9 bases. The CDR3 extends over 19 amino acids. Unmatched junction bases numbered 22, after V lost 4 bases and J lost 6 bases. Germline lookup yields CDR1 DFQATT and CDR2 SNEGSKA (reference sequence). The CDR3 DNA follows: TGCAGTGCTAAGGGACTACAGCGGGGGGCTAGCCTTTTTTTCAATGAGCAGTTCTTC. The encoded protein is CSAKGLQRGASLFFNEQFF.

The J gene is TRBJ2-5, the V gene TRBV12-3 or TRBV12-4, with D perhaps matching TRBD2 (7 bases). V was trimmed by 2 bases and J by 3 bases, leaving 16 bases between them. CDR3 length: 16 residues. The CDR3 is CASSLPGGTNEETQYF. In nucleotides, the CDR3 is TGTGCCAGCAGTTTACCGGGGGGCACGAACGAAGAGACCCAGTACTTC.

This clonotype has at least ten counts. The rearrangement uses TRBV18 and TRBJ1-4; perhaps TRBD1 as D (5 bases). The germline V gene has CDR1 KGHSH and CDR2 LQKENI. The CDR3 covers 14 residues. Trimming took 3 bases from V and 0 from J, leaving 5 bases between them. CDR3 protein: CASSPGATNEKLFF. As DNA, the CDR3 is TGTGCCAGCTCACCGGGGGCAACTAATGAAAAACTGTTTTTT. The full variable domain, rest sourced from reference TRBV18 and TRBJ1-4, is NAGVMQNPRHLVRRRGQEARLRCSPMKGHSHVYWYRQLPEEGLKFMVYLQKENIIDESGMPKERFSAEFPKEGPSILRIQQVVRGDSAAYFCASSPGATNEKLFFGSGTQLSVL.

This chain connects TRBV29-1 to TRBJ2-6; D gene ambiguous. This CDR3 is built from 14 residues. Germline values: CDR1 SQVTM, CDR2 ANQGSEA. V shed 6 bases and J shed 4 bases, with 13 bases lying between them. This chain's CDR3 is CSVLAGDGANVLTF. The CDR3 bases are TGCAGCGTATTAGCAGGAGACGGGGCCAACGTCCTGACTTTC.

The rearrangement joins TRBV5-1 to TRBJ1-2; unclear D gene. Trimming pared 0 bases from V and 4 bases from J, leaving 16 bases between. Germline-derived CDR1 and CDR2 are SGHRS and YFSETQ. The CDR3 has 16 residues. The CDR3 protein is CASSLAAGTTSYGYTF. The CDR3 bases are TGCGCCAGCAGCTTGGCCGCGGGAACGACTAGCTATGGCTACACCTTC.

This clonotype was counted a few times. The chain employs TRBV2 and TRBJ2-1; D remains ambiguous. This CDR3 is 13 amino acids long. Per germline, CDR1 SNHLY and CDR2 FYNNEI. V dropped 7 bases and J dropped 7 bases, with 14 bases sitting between them. This chain's CDR3 is CASIERVENEQFF. Written as DNA, the CDR3 is TGTGCCAGCATAGAAAGGGTAGAGAATGAGCAGTTCTTC. The entire variable domain, with the rest obtained from reference TRBV2 and TRBJ2-1, is as follows: EPEVTQTPSHQVTQMGQEVILRCVPISNHLYFYWYRQILGQKVEFLVSFYNNEISEKSEIFDDQFSVERPDGSNFTLKIRSTKLEDSAMYFCASIERVENEQFFGPGTRLTVL.

The chain employs TRBV12-3 or TRBV12-4 and TRBJ2-5; D possibly corresponds to TRBD1 (6 bases). The CDR3 contains 15 residues. V lost 4 bases to trimming and J lost 5 bases, with 17 bases between them. The CDR3 DNA reads as TGTGCCAGCAGTTCCACAGGGAAGATCACCGAGACCCAGTACTTC. This translates into CASSSTGKITETQYF.

Only a few counts were recorded for this clonotype. CDR3 loop: CASSFTGQPQHF. CDR3 sequence (DNA): TGCGCCAGCAGCTTCACGGGTCAGCCCCAGCATTTT. This chain connects TRBV5-1 to TRBJ1-5; no reliable D call. The germline gives CDR1 SGHRS, CDR2 YFSETQ. Trimming cost V 2 bases and J 6 bases, with 6 bases left between them. The length of the CDR3 is 12 residues.

The rearrangement uses TRBV9 and TRBJ2-1, with 8 bases matching TRBD1. With V trimmed by 0 bases and J by 4 bases, 12 bases remained unmatched. The CDR3 contains 18 residues. Looked up from germline, CDR1 is SGDLS and CDR2 is YYNGEE. CDR3 DNA sequence: TGTGCCAGCAGCGTAGACTTAGGACAGGGTGGGGGTTACAATGAGCAGTTCTTC. Its protein is CASSVDLGQGGGYNEQFF.

This clonotype was picked up a small number of times. The chain couples TRBV4-2 to TRBJ1-4; 7 positions agree with TRBD1. The V segment lost 5 bases and the J segment 0 bases; nucleotides outside the gene matches: 6. Germline V gives CDR1 LGHNA, CDR2 YNFKEQ. The CDR3 has 16 amino acids. The CDR3 loop reads CASSFVGTATNEKLFF. CDR3 bases: TGTGCCAGCAGCTTCGTGGGGACAGCAACTAATGAAAAACTGTTTTTT.

This sequence joins TRBV7-9 and TRBJ2-2; D is unclear. The CDR3 loop spans 15 amino acids. The ends were cut back, 1 base at V and 6 bases at J, with 12 bases in the middle. Germline V gene sequence: CDR1 SEHNR, CDR2 FQNEAQ (reference sequence). CDR3 sequence reads: CASSLVGDGSGELFF. The DNA of the CDR3 is TGTGCCAGCAGCTTAGTAGGTGACGGTTCCGGGGAGCTGTTTTTT. The whole variable domain, remainder taken from reference TRBV7-9 and TRBJ2-2, is DTGVSQNPRHKITKRGQNVTFRCDPISEHNRLYWYRQTLGQGPEFLTYFQNEAQLEKSRLLSDRFSAERPKGSFSTLEIQRTEQGDSAMYLCASSLVGDGSGELFFGEGSRLTVL.

The chain uses TRBV7-9 and TRBJ2-3, with 7 positions matching TRBD2. The germline V gene encodes CDR1 SEHNR and CDR2 FQNEAQ (reference sequence). The CDR3 covers 14 residues. V lost 7 bases to trimming and J lost 3 bases; unmatched junction nucleotides: 7. The CDR3 region is CASTLGGVTDTQYF. DNA of the CDR3: TGTGCCAGCACCCTGGGAGGGGTAACAGATACGCAGTATTTT.

Concerning this clonotype itself: A read error may account for a junction end that differs from germline. This chain links TRBV12-3 or TRBV12-4 with TRBJ1-2, with TRBD1 as a possible D gene (5 bases). There are 15 residues in the CDR3. DNA of the CDR3: TGTGCCAGCGGTTTACGACGGCCAGGGTTCGGAGGCTACACCTTC. It translates to CASGLRRPGFGGYTF.

This clonotype came up once. The chain links TRBV7-9 to TRBJ2-5; 11 bases are a match to TRBD2. TRBJ2-7 matches the DNA end more closely, so the J call is doubtful. The CDR3 covers 17 residues. CDR1 is SEHNR, CDR2 FQNEAQ, per germline (reference sequence). The CDR3 sequence is CASSLAASGGSRYEQYF. The CDR3 DNA reads TGTGCCAGCAGCTTAGCGGCTAGCGGGGGGTCAAGATACGAGCAGTACTTC.

This clonotype turned up a few times. The V gene is TRBV20-1, the J gene TRBJ2-5, with a tentative D call TRBD1 (6 bases). Per the germline V gene, CDR1 is DFQATT and CDR2 is SNEGSKA (reference sequence). This CDR3 contains 11 residues. CDR3 nucleotide sequence: TGCAGCCACAGGGCCCAAGAGACCCAGTACTTC. Translation gives CSHRAQETQYF.

There are a few counts of this clonotype. The chain links TRBV28 to TRBJ1-2; D remains ambiguous. CDR1 MDHEN and CDR2 SYDVKM come from the germline V gene. This CDR3 is 13 amino acids long. Trimming stripped 8 bases from V and 3 bases from J, with 13 bases between. CDR3 DNA sequence: TGTGCCAGCGGGTCGGACGCGCACTATGGCTACACCTTC. Residues: CASGSDAHYGYTF.

This clonotype was counted only a few times. This rearrangement joins TRBV3-1 to TRBJ2-7; 7 bases agree with TRBD2. V was pared by 6 bases and J by 4 bases, with 9 bases of the junction left unmatched. Germline-derived CDR1 and CDR2 are LGHDT and YNNKEL (reference sequence). CDR3 length equals 14 residues. Written as DNA, the CDR3 is TGTGCCAGCAGTCGGAGCGGGGCCCTTTACGAGCAGTACTTC. Its protein is CASSRSGALYEQYF.

In its sample, this clonotype was seen a few times. J is TRBJ2-2 and V is TRBV6-6; 9 bases are shared with TRBD2. Per the germline V gene, CDR1 is MNHNY and CDR2 is SVGAGI (reference sequence). V was clipped by 0 bases and J by 6 bases; unmatched bases: 5. The CDR3 covers 16 residues. CDR3 DNA sequence: TGTGCCAGCAGTTACTCGACCCCTAGCGGGGCCGGGGAGCTGTTTTTT. Amino acid sequence: CASSYSTPSGAGELFF.

The chain carries TRBV6-6 and TRBJ2-5; tentatively, D is TRBD2 (7 bases). Near its end, the DNA agrees better with TRBJ2-7, so the J call may be wrong. This CDR3 has 13 residues. Germline assignment: CDR1 MNHNY and CDR2 SVGAGI (reference sequence). The CDR3 here is CASGGGSPFEQYF. CDR3 coding DNA: TGTGCCAGCGGGGGGGGCTCGCCGTTCGAGCAGTACTTC.

Concerning this clonotype: The germline gene is not matched at one end of the junction; a read error may be the cause. This chain joins TRBV5-1 and TRBJ2-3, with TRBD2 matching over 7 bases. Germline V gene lookup returns CDR1 SGHRS and CDR2 YFSETQ. The CDR3 covers 14 residues. The CDR3 loop reads CASSRTGGRDTRYF. The CDR3 DNA is TGCGCCAGCAGCCGAACGGGGGGTCGAGATACGCGGTATTTT.

On this clonotype itself: Since the CDR3 does not end with the conserved phenylalanine or tryptophan, this likely comes from a read error. The genes are TRBV7-2 and TRBJ2-7; 11 nucleotides match TRBD2. CDR1 SGHTA and CDR2 FQGNSA come from the germline V gene. J lost 3 bases, V lost 2 bases, and 9 bases had no gene match. The CDR3 consists of 17 residues. CDR3 nucleotides: TGTGCCAGCAGCTTAAGCTTACTAGCGGGAGTTAACTACGAGCAGTACCTC. This encodes CASSLSLLAGVNYEQYL.